The 31 T cell receptor beta chains given below trace back to one sample, sequenced in a study of T cell changes during pregnancy in multiple sclerosis. Assay used: immunoSEQ multiplex PCR; TCRdb lists only in-frame clones, some missing. The sample records about 75,000 clones, around nine tenths being singletons. The source material was CD4+ T cells from peripheral blood mononuclear cells, sampled before pregnancy. These receptors all stem from a female donor with multiple sclerosis, enrolled in a pregnancy study.

The chain uses TRBV28 and TRBJ2-7; no reliable D call. The CDR3 extends over 13 amino acids. Trimming stripped 5 bases from V and 0 bases from J, with 8 bases between. Germline CDR1 is MDHEN and CDR2 is SYDVKM. The CDR3 sequence is CASSPPGSYEQYF. DNA of the CDR3: TGTGCCAGCAGTCCGCCGGGCTCCTACGAGCAGTACTTC.

V usage is TRBV5-4 and J usage is TRBJ1-6; D is perhaps TRBD1 (6 bases). Trimming shortened V by 0 bases and J by 6 bases, and 13 bases separated the two germline ends. Germline V lookup: CDR1 SGHNT, CDR2 YYREEE (reference sequence). The CDR3 loop spans 16 amino acids. This CDR3 is CASSLESQGLNSPLHF. The CDR3 nucleotides read TGTGCCAGCAGCTTGGAATCACAGGGTCTTAATTCACCCCTCCACTTT.

This sequence joins TRBV28 and TRBJ1-2, with D possibly matching TRBD1 (6 bases). This CDR3 is built from 14 residues. With 7 bases removed from V and 2 bases from J, the gap between germline ends came to 14 bases. CDR1 MDHEN and CDR2 SYDVKM come from the germline V gene. The CDR3 nucleotides are TGTGCCAGCAAAGATAGGGGGACCAACTATGGCTACACCTTC. This codes for CASKDRGTNYGYTF.

The chain uses TRBV11-3 and TRBJ2-3; unclear D gene. Trimming left V 3 bases short and J 6 bases short, with 4 bases between. The CDR3 has 11 residues. Looked up from germline, CDR1 is SGHNT and CDR2 is YENEEA. The CDR3 reads CASSLEDTQYF. In DNA, the CDR3 is TGTGCCAGCAGCTTGGAGGATACGCAGTATTTT.

The chain carries TRBV11-2 and TRBJ2-5, with TRBD2 matching over 7 bases. The CDR3 covers 16 residues. CDR1 is SGHAT, CDR2 FQNNGV, per germline. J gave up 2 bases and V 5 bases, and 11 bases lay outside the gene matches. In nucleotides, the CDR3 is TGTGCCAGCAGCCCCCTGAGGCCTAGCGGACAAGAGACCCAGTACTTC. Translating gives CASSPLRPSGQETQYF. The whole variable domain, remainder taken from reference TRBV11-2 and TRBJ2-5, is EAGVAQSPRYKIIEKRQSVAFWCNPISGHATLYWYQQILGQGPKLLIQFQNNGVVDDSQLPKDRFSAERLKGVDSTLKIQPAKLEDSAVYLCASSPLRPSGQETQYFGPGTRLLVL.

This clone was observed once. V is TRBV7-6 and J is TRBJ2-5, with 7 bases matching TRBD2. The junction had 6 bases not matched to a gene; V was cut back by 2 bases and J by 3 bases. CDR1 and CDR2 from the germline V gene are SGHVS and FNYEAQ. This CDR3 region has 15 residues. CDR3 coding DNA: TGTGCCAGCAGCTTAATTGCGGGGGTAAAAGAGACCCAGTACTTC. Protein: CASSLIAGVKETQYF.

A note on this clone: This same CDR3 is encoded by further DNA sequences in the sample. The chain uses TRBV5-1 and TRBJ2-3; D is undetermined. V dropped 0 bases and J dropped 3 bases, with 8 bases sitting between them. CDR3 length: 14 residues. From germline, CDR1 is SGHRS and CDR2 YFSETQ. This CDR3 is CASSLATVTDTQYF. The CDR3 bases are TGCGCCAGCAGCTTGGCTACGGTTACAGATACGCAGTATTTT.

In this sample, this clone turned up once. The chain links TRBV5-1 to TRBJ2-3, with D hard to call. CDR1 is SGHRS, CDR2 YFSETQ, per germline. The CDR3 has 13 amino acids. Deletions cut 3 bases from V and 4 bases from J, with 9 bases between. CDR3: CASSSLSADTQYF. The DNA for the CDR3 is TGCGCCAGCAGCTCCTTATCCGCAGATACGCAGTATTTT.

The chain joins TRBV28 to TRBJ1-5; no reliable D call. Trimming pared 5 bases from V and 9 bases from J, leaving 11 bases between. Germline loops: CDR1 MDHEN, CDR2 SYDVKM. The CDR3 is 12 residues long. CDR3 in DNA: TGTGCCAGCAGTACGGCCGAGGGGCCCCAGCATTTT. Protein product: CASSTAEGPQHF.

V is TRBV7-6 and J is TRBJ2-3; 7 positions match TRBD2. The CDR3 runs to 14 residues. V dropped 1 base and J dropped 4; count of bases not matched to a gene: 2. Germline CDR1 SGHVS, CDR2 FNYEAQ. The CDR3 is CASSLVLASDTQYF. In DNA, the CDR3 is TGTGCCAGCAGCTTAGTACTAGCGTCAGATACGCAGTATTTT. Together with reference TRBV7-6 and TRBJ2-3, the CDR3 gives the full variable domain: GAGVSQSPRYKVTKRGQDVALRCDPISGHVSLYWYRQALGQGPEFLTYFNYEAQQDKSGLPNDRFSAERPEGSISTLTIQRTEQRDSAMYRCASSLVLASDTQYFGPGTRLTVL.

The chain recombines TRBV28 with TRBJ2-5; 9 bases agree with TRBD2. Germline V gene sequence: CDR1 MDHEN, CDR2 SYDVKM. V lost 2 bases, J lost 5 bases, and 3 bases stayed unmatched. The CDR3 totals 14 residues. Here the CDR3 DNA reads TGTGCCAGCAGTTTAGCGGGAGGGTCGGAGACCCAGTACTTC. It is translated as CASSLAGGSETQYF.

The rearrangement joins TRBV14 to TRBJ1-6; 7 bases are a match to TRBD1. After removal of 3 bases from V and 8 bases from J, the junction contained 10 bases not matched to a gene. This CDR3 has 16 amino acids. Germline V gene data show CDR1 as SGHDN and CDR2 as FVKESK. CDR3 DNA: TGTGCCAGCAGCCACCGACAGGGTCCACGGGATTCACCCCTCCACTTT. Protein product: CASSHRQGPRDSPLHF.

The rearrangement joins TRBV18 to TRBJ2-1, with TRBD2 matching 15 bases. Germline V CDR1 and CDR2: KGHSH, LQKENI. The CDR3 runs 15 residues. V lost 0 bases to trimming and J lost 12 bases; unmatched junction nucleotides: 3. The CDR3 nucleotides are TGTGCCAGCTCACCACCGTTGGGACTAGCGGGGGGGCAGTTCTTC. This translates into CASSPPLGLAGGQFF. The variable domain in full, with the rest retrieved from reference TRBV18 and TRBJ2-1, is NAGVMQNPRHLVRRRGQEARLRCSPMKGHSHVYWYRQLPEEGLKFMVYLQKENIIDESGMPKERFSAEFPKEGPSILRIQQVVRGDSAAYFCASSPPLGLAGGQFFGPGTRLTVL.

The chain has TRBV19 and TRBJ2-3, with 7 nucleotides matching TRBD2. Unmatched junction bases numbered 20, after V lost 3 bases and J lost 11 bases. Germline V gives CDR1 LNHDA, CDR2 SQIVND (reference sequence). CDR3 length: 17 residues. This CDR3 reads CASSIGGGGRRGYGQYF. CDR3 nucleotides: TGTGCCAGTAGTATCGGCGGCGGGGGTCGTAGAGGGTACGGGCAGTATTTT.

V and J are TRBV13 and TRBJ2-7; 9 bases align to TRBD2. V lost 11 bases, J lost 6 bases, and 14 bases stayed unmatched. This CDR3 has 14 amino acids. Per the germline V gene, CDR1 is PRHDT and CDR2 is FYEKMQ (reference sequence). The CDR3 spells CADLGREGPGEQYF. CDR3 nucleotide sequence: TGTGCCGACCTCGGGCGGGAGGGCCCGGGCGAGCAGTACTTC.

This clone was seen a few times. V and J are TRBV7-2 and TRBJ1-1; weak D call: TRBD1 (5 bases). The CDR3 consists of 13 residues. With 5 bases removed from V and 7 bases from J, the gap between germline ends came to 14 bases. Germline CDR1 SGHTA, CDR2 FQGNSA. The CDR3 DNA sequence: TGTGCCAGCAGCGTGGCGGGGCAGTTTGAAGCTTTCTTT. Amino acid sequence: CASSVAGQFEAFF.

This chain connects TRBV6-5 to TRBJ1-5, with 8 bases aligning to TRBD1. The length of the CDR3 is 15 residues. With V trimmed by 6 bases and J by 1 base, 5 bases remained unmatched. The germline V gene has CDR1 MNHEY and CDR2 SVGAGI. The CDR3 here is CASRPRTGSNQPQHF. CDR3 bases: TGTGCCAGCAGGCCTCGGACAGGGAGCAATCAGCCCCAGCATTTT.

This chain joins TRBV15 and TRBJ2-1, with 11 nucleotides matching TRBD2. V trimming: 2 bases; J trimming: 4 bases; junction bases outside the gene matches: 1. The germline CDR1 and CDR2 sequences are LNHNV and YYDKDF (reference sequence). This CDR3 spans 15 amino acids. CDR3 loop: CATSRRLAGYNEQFF. For the CDR3, the DNA is TGTGCCACCAGCAGAAGACTAGCGGGGTACAATGAGCAGTTCTTC.

The V gene is TRBV10-3, the J gene TRBJ1-3; a possible D gene is TRBD1 (5 bases). Looked up from germline, CDR1 is ENHRY and CDR2 is SYGVKD. Trimming removed 1 base from V and 0 bases from J, with 13 bases in between. The CDR3 has 17 amino acids. The CDR3 coding sequence is TGTGCCATCAGTGAGTTTTCGGGGGTTCTCTCTGGAAACACCATATATTTT. This encodes CAISEFSGVLSGNTIYF.

A note on this clone: Other DNA sequences in the same sample also yield this CDR3. V usage is TRBV5-4 and J usage is TRBJ1-6; TRBD1 matches at 9 bases. V lost 0 bases, J lost 5 bases, and 0 bases stayed unmatched. CDR1 and CDR2 (germline): SGHNT, YYREEE (reference sequence). The CDR3 covers 15 residues. CDR3: CASSLGDRDNSPLHF. The DNA of the CDR3 is TGTGCCAGCAGCTTGGGGGACAGGGATAATTCACCCCTCCACTTT.

The genes are TRBV18 and TRBJ2-7; the D gene is possibly TRBD2 (6 bases). Germline-derived CDR1 and CDR2 are KGHSH and LQKENI. Trimming left V 3 bases short and J 3 bases short, with 9 bases between. The CDR3 totals 13 residues. In nucleotides, the CDR3 is TGTGCCAGCTCACCCCCAGCGGGCTACGAGCAGTACTTC. It translates to CASSPPAGYEQYF. The full variable domain, in which reference TRBV18 and TRBJ2-7 provide the parts outside the CDR3, is NAGVMQNPRHLVRRRGQEARLRCSPMKGHSHVYWYRQLPEEGLKFMVYLQKENIIDESGMPKERFSAEFPKEGPSILRIQQVVRGDSAAYFCASSPPAGYEQYFGPGTRLTVT.

The CDR3, as DNA: TGTGCCAGCAGCTTACAGGGAAGGTCCACTGAAGCTTTCTTT. It translates to CASSLQGRSTEAFF. The chain uses TRBV14 and TRBJ1-1; TRBD1 is a possible D gene (6 bases). Germline loops: CDR1 SGHDN, CDR2 FVKESK. This CDR3 is 14 amino acids long. V gave up 5 bases and J gave up 4 bases, with 14 bases separating them.

The J gene is TRBJ2-7, the V gene TRBV18; 8 bases fit TRBD1. Germline loops: CDR1 KGHSH, CDR2 LQKENI. The CDR3 loop spans 14 amino acids. With 6 bases clipped from V and 9 bases from J, the junction kept 13 bases outside the gene matches. The CDR3 is CASSETTGVRWQYF. The DNA of the CDR3 is TGTGCCAGCTCCGAAACGACAGGGGTGAGATGGCAGTACTTC.

This clone was seen only once. The DNA of the CDR3 is TGTGCCAGCAGCATCACGAACACCGGGGAGCTGTTTTTT. This encodes CASSITNTGELFF. The chain employs TRBV6-6 and TRBJ2-2, with D uncertain. Germline V gene lookup returns CDR1 MNHNY and CDR2 SVGAGI (reference sequence). This CDR3 comprises 13 residues. V dropped 6 bases and J dropped 0 bases, with 5 bases sitting between them.

The chain employs TRBV5-5 and TRBJ2-6, with D perhaps matching TRBD2 (5 bases). This CDR3 is built from 15 residues. Trimming pared 4 bases from V and 1 base from J, leaving 9 bases between. The V gene's germline CDR1 is SGHKS and CDR2 YYEKEE (reference sequence). This chain's CDR3 is CASSPRESGANVLTF. The CDR3 region has the DNA TGTGCCAGCAGCCCGAGGGAGTCTGGGGCCAACGTCCTGACTTTC.

The gene calls are TRBV5-1 and TRBJ2-1, with D tentatively TRBD2 (6 bases). V was shortened by 0 bases and J by 1 base, with 8 bases between the two germline ends. Germline values: CDR1 SGHRS, CDR2 YFSETQ. The CDR3 has 15 residues. CDR3 nucleotides: TGCGCCAGCAGCTTGGGGGGGGTGTCCTACAATGAGCAGTTCTTC. It specifies CASSLGGVSYNEQFF.

This clone was recorded only once. Written as DNA, the CDR3 is TGTGCCAGCTCTCCCATAACGAGAGAAGCTTTCTTT. The encoded protein is CASSPITREAFF. The rearrangement joins TRBV6-1 to TRBJ1-1; D gene unclear. The V gene's germline CDR1 is MNHNS and CDR2 SASEGT. Trimming removed 8 bases from V and 8 bases from J, with 15 bases in between. The CDR3 is made up of 12 amino acids.

The V gene is TRBV19, the J gene TRBJ2-3; 9 bases map to TRBD1. This CDR3 spans 18 amino acids. CDR1 is LNHDA, CDR2 SQIVND, per germline (reference sequence). V was clipped by 9 bases and J by 4 bases; unmatched bases: 20. The CDR3 protein is CASSYWDTGTGNADTQYF. The CDR3 bases are TGTGCCAGCTCATATTGGGATACCGGGACAGGGAACGCAGATACGCAGTATTTT.

V usage is TRBV6-1 and J usage is TRBJ1-6; D is ambiguous. This CDR3 is 13 amino acids long. Trimming shortened V by 1 base and J by 5 bases, and 3 bases separated the two germline ends. Germline CDR1 and CDR2: MNHNS and SASEGT. The CDR3 loop reads CASSEVNNSPLHF. Written as DNA, the CDR3 is TGTGCCAGCAGTGAAGTTAATAATTCACCCCTCCACTTT.

The chain joins TRBV5-1 to TRBJ2-6; TRBD1 matches at 8 bases. Germline lookup yields CDR1 SGHRS and CDR2 YFSETQ. With 4 bases clipped from V and 0 bases from J, the junction kept 6 bases outside the gene matches. CDR3 size: 17 residues. CDR3 bases: TGCGCCAGCAGCCTCGGGACAGGTATCTCTGGGGCCAACGTCCTGACTTTC. Residues: CASSLGTGISGANVLTF. Using reference TRBV5-1 and TRBJ2-6 for the parts outside the CDR3, the full variable domain is KAGVTQTPRYLIKTRGQQVTLSCSPISGHRSVSWYQQTPGQGLQFLFEYFSETQRNKGNFPGRFSGRQFSNSRSEMNVSTLELGDSALYLCASSLGTGISGANVLTFGAGSRLTVL.

The chain has TRBV6-6 and TRBJ2-1; D perhaps matches TRBD2 (5 bases). V lost 0 bases and J 8 bases, leaving 8 bases between the germline ends. This CDR3 contains 13 residues. CDR1 MNHNY and CDR2 SVGAGI come from the germline V gene (reference sequence). This CDR3 is CASSYSGVDEQFF. In DNA, the CDR3 is TGTGCCAGCAGTTACTCCGGGGTCGATGAGCAGTTCTTC.